The present T cell receptor beta chain was sequenced within a study of Tregs in tolerant kidney transplant recipients. Germline values: CDR1 MNHEY, CDR2 SMNVEV (reference sequence). This CDR3 has 13 residues. V was trimmed by 6 bases and J by 9 bases, leaving 12 bases between them. For this clone: Its antigen remains unidentified.

Libraries were prepared by immunoSEQ multiplex PCR; TCRdb keeps only in-frame clonotypes and omits some of them. The sample includes tens of thousands of clones, around 90% of them seen just once. Unstimulated Tregs (CD4+CD25+CD127-) and CD4+CD25- non-Tregs were sorted from PBMCs. Study conclusions and caveats: Expanding Tregs on activated donor B cells appeared to best identify donor-specific TCRbeta clones.

This receptor was obtained from a human donor in good health. The chain uses TRBV27 and TRBJ1-6; possibly TRBD1 for D (5 bases). Material: Tregs from blood. The CDR3 DNA follows: TGTGCCAGCAGGGGGACTGGGGGTTCACCCCTCCACTTT. Translating it yields CASRGTGGSPLHF.